This TCR beta chain was recovered during a study of T cell changes during pregnancy in multiple sclerosis. Deletions cut 4 bases from V and 11 bases from J, with 27 bases between. The CDR3 length is 16 residues. Germline CDR1 is MDHEN and CDR2 is SYDVKM. Data came from immunoSEQ multiplex PCR; TCRdb stores just in-frame clones and leaves some out. The sample consists of around 50,000 clones, around 87% of them appearing once. The clonotype was recovered from a human donor whose cells served as feeder cells for cultures in a pregnancy study. Sequencing used peripheral blood from another person, used as feeder cells. This sequence joins TRBV28 and TRBJ2-7; D may match TRBD1 or TRBD2 (5 bases each). In DNA, the CDR3 is TGTGCCAGCAGTTGGGCCTCTACAGGAGACTACGGGCAGAAGTACTTC. It encodes CASSWASTGDYGQKYF.